This TCR beta chain was sequenced for a study of blood T cell repertoires in COVID-19 (TCRdb year 2020). With regard to the full study: Samples from collaborators originated in the United States, Italy and Spain and spanned both the acute and convalescent phases of COVID-19. Subjects who had been exposed to COVID-19, were actively infected with it, or had recovered from it provided the deeply sampled blood TCRbeta repertoires that made up the dataset. The prospective study material was composed of cDNA or gDNA derived from T cells, B-cell-depleted T cells, or PBMCs. Where available, HLA class I and class II types were obtained from metadata supplied by the sample provider rather than from assay-based typing. Sample metadata almost always included a de-identified subject ID, COVID-19 status, age in years and sex. The samples were drawn from two sources: the first 160 participants of the ongoing ImmuneRACE study, and 1,200 or so subjects contributed by 6 global collaborators. The repertoires were made available in a free public database intended to serve as a resource for research on the immune response to SARS-CoV-2.

Participants in the prospective study were aged 18 to 89 years, lived in some 24 United States geographic areas, and enrolled through a virtual design. In the prospective study, cohorts were assigned on the basis of participant-reported clinical history obtained from a screening survey and a study questionnaire. Recovered participants in ImmuneRACE Cohort 3 were defined by two consecutive negative NP/OP PCR tests, clearance by a healthcare professional, or resolution of symptoms. In the prospective study, whole blood, serum and a nasopharyngeal or oropharyngeal swab were collected from each participant by mobile phlebotomists. Additional blood draws and questionnaires over an approximately 2-month period could optionally be provided by prospective study participants. Prospective study blood samples were shipped either frozen or at room temperature before DNA extraction. The immunoSEQ Assay, a bias-controlled multiplex PCR, was used to amplify TCRbeta CDR3 regions from genomic DNA. Per the source publication's procedure: The number of nucleated cells in each sample was estimated from the amplification of reference gene primers within the assay. To quantify the absolute abundance of each unique TCRbeta CDR3 rearrangement, sequence reads were collapsed and filtered. For each sample, productive Simpson clonality was calculated as the square root of Simpson's diversity index across productive rearrangements. The table was pulled from immuneACCESS by TCRdb, which kept in-frame rearrangements only. Such tables lose some clones; where checked, under half of the loss comes from unresolved V genes, and the rest has no known cause. For V, J and clone size, that table is used; D and trimming come from the DNA. The sample table contains 200,000 to 300,000 clones; only one count was recorded for roughly 90% of them. The ten largest account for roughly 8.3% of the sample.

Concerning this clone itself: What antigen it recognizes has not been identified. The record has no base qualities; no much larger clone is one base away.

V and J lose 1 base and 6 bases, and a span of 9 bases separates them. The germline V gene supplies CDR1 SGHTA and CDR2 FQGTGA. The CDR3 covers 14 residues, taking in both the cysteine and the phenylalanine. CDR3 DNA only is kept here, 42 bases in frame from base 1. Results and caveats for the whole study, not just this receptor: How much clinical and demographic metadata was included differed by source and by participant, and the metadata was provided uncurated.

The receptor was isolated from a middle-aged man who had recovered from COVID-19. Sequences were obtained from PBMCs or T cells enriched from blood (not recorded which). Here the chain combines TRBV7-3 and TRBJ2-2; confidence is insufficient to name the D gene. The CDR3 region has the sequence CASSLISTAGELFF. The sequenced DNA is TGTGCCAGCAGCTTAATTTCAACGGCCGGGGAGCTGTTTTTT.